This T cell receptor (beta chain) appears in the sequencing data of a study of T cells in Graves' hyperthyroidism and ophthalmopathy. Study conclusions and caveats: The blood repertoire included most of the expanded thyroid clonotypes above 0.001.

The V and J ends lost 4 bases and 10 bases respectively, with 17 bases between them. The CDR3 is made up of 15 amino acids. Germline loops: CDR1 MNHNS, CDR2 SASEGT. There were TCR beta CDR3 regions amplified from RNA transcripts. An initial round of RT-PCR targeting the TCR CDR3 relied on the HTBI primer set. From the multiplex PCR reads, TCRdb called clonotypes with MiXCR, one entry per CDR3 protein. The sample lists under 450,000 distinct CDR3 sequences; 13% were seen once. Patients were aged 18 to 65, had disease duration under 2 months, and had newly diagnosed hyperthyroidism. Lactation, pregnancy, other autoimmune disease or uncontrolled infection led to exclusion of patients. PBMCs were obtained from approximately 10 ml fresh peripheral blood. Notes on this clonotype: Antigen: not known.

This clonotype originated in a man between 25 and 39 years old with Graves' hyperthyroidism that later progressed to Graves' ophthalmopathy. Sequences were obtained from blood. The chain is built from TRBV6-1 and TRBJ1-6; weak D call: TRBD1 (6 bases). CDR3 amino acids: CASSAHRDLRSPLHF. Here the CDR3 DNA reads TGTGCCAGCAGTGCACACAGGGACCTCAGGTCACCCCTCCACTTT.